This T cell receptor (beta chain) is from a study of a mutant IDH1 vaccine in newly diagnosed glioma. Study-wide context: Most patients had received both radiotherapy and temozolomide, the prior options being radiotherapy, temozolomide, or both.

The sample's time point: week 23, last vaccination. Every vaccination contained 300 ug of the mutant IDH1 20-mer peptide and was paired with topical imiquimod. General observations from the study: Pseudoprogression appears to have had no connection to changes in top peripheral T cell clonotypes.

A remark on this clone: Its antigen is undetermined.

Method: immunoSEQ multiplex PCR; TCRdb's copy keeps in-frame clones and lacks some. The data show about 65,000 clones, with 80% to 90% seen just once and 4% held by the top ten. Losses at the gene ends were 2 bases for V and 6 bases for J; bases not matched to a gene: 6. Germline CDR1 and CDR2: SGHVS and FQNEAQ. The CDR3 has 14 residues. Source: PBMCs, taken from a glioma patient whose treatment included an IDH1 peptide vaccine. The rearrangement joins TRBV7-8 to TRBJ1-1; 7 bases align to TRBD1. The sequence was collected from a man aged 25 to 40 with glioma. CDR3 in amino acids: CASSLPGGFAEAFF. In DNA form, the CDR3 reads TGTGCCAGCAGCTTACCAGGGGGTTTCGCTGAAGCTTTCTTT.